A selection of T cell receptor beta chains follows, all from one sample in a study of cytomegalovirus exposure and HLA in healthy donors. Sequencing was performed with immunoSEQ multiplex PCR; in TCRdb, only in-frame clones are kept and a portion is missing. The repertoire includes tens of thousands of clones, around 80% of them detected once, and about 3.1% sits in the top ten. The sample was PBMCs. These receptors were obtained from a man aged 50 to 60 in good health and CMV-seronegative. Each CDR3 is given with its conserved first and last residue. The D gene is left open where the match is weak. Size is omitted from some rows. Given values are once, few, many or a class for expanded clones.

clone size: few
D gene: TRBD1
V gene: TRBV5-8
J gene: TRBJ1-2
CDR3 length: 13
CDR3 protein: CASGGQSRSGATF
CDR3 DNA: TGTGCCAGCGGGGGACAGTCACGCTCGGGGGCCACCTTC

clone size: NA
D gene: TRBD2
V gene: TRBV7-6
J gene: TRBJ2-2
CDR3 length: 15
CDR3 protein: CASSLQRGDTGELFF
CDR3 DNA: TGTGCCAGCAGCCTCCAGCGGGGGGACACCGGGGAGCTGTTTTTT

clone size: NA
D gene: TRBD1
V gene: TRBV6-1
J gene: TRBJ1-2
CDR3 length: 13
CDR3 protein: CASSPTGEGGYTF
CDR3 DNA: TGTGCCAGCAGTCCAACAGGGGAAGGTGGCTACACCTTC

clone size: NA
D gene: TRBD1
V gene: TRBV30
J gene: TRBJ1-6
CDR3 length: 18
CDR3 protein: CAWSVGTGVDRVRPPLHF
CDR3 DNA: TGTGCCTGGAGTGTGGGGACAGGGGTCGATAGGGTCCGTCCACCCCTCCACTTT

clone size: NA
D gene: TRBD2
V gene: TRBV13
J gene: TRBJ2-2
CDR3 length: 16
CDR3 protein: CASSAIGTSDTGELFF
CDR3 DNA: TGTGCCAGCAGCGCCATTGGGACTAGCGACACCGGGGAGCTGTTTTTT

clone size: NA
D gene: NA
V gene: TRBV19
J gene: TRBJ1-3
CDR3 length: 16
CDR3 protein: CASSIRSESSGNTIYF
CDR3 DNA: TGTGCCAGTAGTATCCGTTCTGAGAGCTCTGGAAACACCATATATTTT

clone size: NA
D gene: NA
V gene: TRBV5-1
J gene: TRBJ2-2
CDR3 length: 16
CDR3 protein: CASSLAARGGTGELFF
CDR3 DNA: TGCGCCAGCAGCTTGGCAGCGCGAGGGGGCACCGGGGAGCTGTTTTTT

clone size: NA
D gene: TRBD2
V gene: TRBV10-3
J gene: TRBJ2-5
CDR3 length: 16
CDR3 protein: CAISDRSGGFQETQYF
CDR3 DNA: TGTGCCATCAGTGACCGGAGCGGGGGTTTTCAAGAGACCCAGTACTTC

clone size: NA
D gene: NA
V gene: TRBV7-9
J gene: TRBJ1-2
CDR3 length: 13
CDR3 protein: CASSRARFYGYTF
CDR3 DNA: TGTGCCAGCAGCCGAGCTAGGTTTTATGGCTACACCTTC

clone size: NA
D gene: NA
V gene: TRBV18
J gene: TRBJ1-1
CDR3 length: 13
CDR3 protein: CASSPAQNTEAFF
CDR3 DNA: TGTGCCAGCTCACCGGCTCAGAACACTGAAGCTTTCTTT

clone size: NA
D gene: TRBD2
V gene: TRBV5-1
J gene: TRBJ2-7
CDR3 length: 16
CDR3 protein: CASSLASGGRSYEQYF
CDR3 DNA: TGCGCCAGCAGCTTGGCTAGCGGGGGCCGCTCCTACGAGCAGTACTTC

clone size: NA
D gene: NA
V gene: TRBV6-5
J gene: TRBJ2-5
CDR3 length: 16
CDR3 protein: CASSYIPGSGQETQYF
CDR3 DNA: TGTGCCAGCAGTTACATCCCGGGTAGCGGCCAAGAGACCCAGTACTTC

clone size: NA
D gene: TRBD2
V gene: TRBV5-4
J gene: TRBJ2-3
CDR3 length: 19
CDR3 protein: CASSFRGGSGGMSTDTQYF
CDR3 DNA: TGTGCCAGCAGCTTTAGGGGGGGTAGCGGGGGGATGAGCACAGATACGCAGTATTTT

clone size: NA
D gene: NA
V gene: TRBV6-5
J gene: TRBJ1-5
CDR3 length: 14
CDR3 protein: CASSFLQGDQPQHF
CDR3 DNA: TGTGCCAGCAGTTTTTTACAGGGTGATCAGCCCCAGCATTTT

clone size: NA
D gene: NA
V gene: TRBV2
J gene: TRBJ1-2
CDR3 length: 14
CDR3 protein: CASGGGKGMKGYTF
CDR3 DNA: TGTGCCAGCGGGGGGGGTAAGGGGATGAAAGGCTACACCTTC

clone size: NA
D gene: TRBD1
V gene: TRBV9
J gene: TRBJ1-5
CDR3 length: 15
CDR3 protein: CASSAAGQHNQPQHF
CDR3 DNA: TGTGCCAGCAGCGCCGCGGGACAGCACAATCAGCCCCAGCATTTT

clone size: NA
D gene: TRBD1
V gene: TRBV15
J gene: TRBJ2-1
CDR3 length: 16
CDR3 protein: CATSRPFATQGDEQFF
CDR3 DNA: TGTGCCACCAGCAGACCGTTTGCCACCCAGGGGGATGAGCAGTTCTTC

clone size: NA
D gene: NA
V gene: TRBV5-6
J gene: TRBJ2-5
CDR3 length: 15
CDR3 protein: CASSFVGGRQETQYF
CDR3 DNA: TGTGCCAGCAGCTTTGTTGGGGGCAGACAAGAGACCCAGTACTTC

clone size: NA
D gene: TRBD2
V gene: TRBV5-1
J gene: TRBJ2-1
CDR3 length: 15
CDR3 protein: CASSNPSGGYNEQFF
CDR3 DNA: TGCGCCAGCAGCAACCCTAGCGGGGGCTACAATGAGCAGTTCTTC

clone size: few
D gene: TRBD1
V gene: TRBV2
J gene: TRBJ2-4
CDR3 length: 15
CDR3 protein: CASSPLGQGKNIQYF
CDR3 DNA: TGTGCCAGCAGCCCCCTGGGACAGGGTAAGAACATTCAGTACTTC

clone size: NA
D gene: NA
V gene: TRBV6-1
J gene: TRBJ1-1
CDR3 length: 16
CDR3 protein: CASSEGGSRMNTEAFF
CDR3 DNA: TGTGCCAGCAGTGAAGGCGGGAGCAGAATGAACACTGAAGCTTTCTTT

clone size: NA
D gene: NA
V gene: TRBV7-3
J gene: TRBJ2-7
CDR3 length: 13
CDR3 protein: CASSSSDINEQYF
CDR3 DNA: TGTGCCAGCAGCTCCTCGGACATCAACGAGCAGTACTTC

clone size: NA
D gene: NA
V gene: TRBV19
J gene: TRBJ1-5
CDR3 length: 15
CDR3 protein: CASSIWQGNNQPQHF
CDR3 DNA: TGTGCCAGTAGTATTTGGCAGGGGAACAATCAGCCCCAGCATTTT

clone size: NA
D gene: NA
V gene: TRBV11-2
J gene: TRBJ1-2
CDR3 length: 15
CDR3 protein: CASSSLRNINYGYTF
CDR3 DNA: TGTGCCAGCAGCTCACTCAGGAATATAAACTATGGCTACACCTTC

clone size: NA
D gene: TRBD1
V gene: TRBV9
J gene: TRBJ2-3
CDR3 length: 15
CDR3 protein: CASSPDRGWTDTQYF
CDR3 DNA: TGTGCCAGCAGCCCCGACAGGGGATGGACAGATACGCAGTATTTT

clone size: NA
D gene: TRBD1
V gene: TRBV2
J gene: TRBJ2-2
CDR3 length: 16
CDR3 protein: CASSRKTGENTGELFF
CDR3 DNA: TGTGCCAGCAGTAGGAAGACAGGGGAGAACACCGGGGAGCTGTTTTTT

clone size: NA
D gene: TRBD1
V gene: TRBV29-1
J gene: TRBJ2-7
CDR3 length: 16
CDR3 protein: CSVFEPTGGYSYEQYF
CDR3 DNA: TGCAGCGTTTTCGAACCAACAGGGGGCTACTCCTACGAGCAGTACTTC

clone size: NA
D gene: TRBD1
V gene: TRBV5-6
J gene: TRBJ2-7
CDR3 length: 15
CDR3 protein: CASSPGQRSSYEQYF
CDR3 DNA: TGTGCCAGCAGCCCGGGACAGCGAAGCTCCTACGAGCAGTACTTC

clone size: NA
D gene: TRBD2
V gene: TRBV6-1
J gene: TRBJ2-4
CDR3 length: 17
CDR3 protein: CASSERGGGPGKNIQYF
CDR3 DNA: TGTGCCAGCAGTGAAAGAGGCGGGGGGCCTGGCAAAAACATTCAGTACTTC

clone size: NA
D gene: TRBD1
V gene: TRBV29-1
J gene: TRBJ1-1
CDR3 length: 12
CDR3 protein: CSVGQGDTEAFF
CDR3 DNA: TGCAGCGTAGGACAGGGGGACACTGAAGCTTTCTTT

clone size: few
D gene: TRBD1
V gene: TRBV29-1
J gene: TRBJ2-7
CDR3 length: 16
CDR3 protein: CSVEDPTGATSYEQYF
CDR3 DNA: TGCAGCGTTGAAGATCCGACAGGGGCCACCTCCTACGAGCAGTACTTC

clone size: few
D gene: TRBD1
V gene: TRBV19
J gene: TRBJ1-2
CDR3 length: 15
CDR3 protein: CASSIRQGFNYGYTF
CDR3 DNA: TGTGCCAGTAGTATACGACAGGGGTTTAACTATGGCTACACCTTC

clone size: NA
D gene: TRBD1
V gene: TRBV7-9
J gene: TRBJ2-3
CDR3 length: 14
CDR3 protein: CASSSRTGMDTQYF
CDR3 DNA: TGTGCCAGCAGCTCCAGGACAGGGATGGATACGCAGTATTTT

clone size: NA
D gene: NA
V gene: TRBV10-3
J gene: TRBJ2-7
CDR3 length: 15
CDR3 protein: CAISGPESGSYEQYF
CDR3 DNA: TGTGCCATCAGTGGCCCTGAGTCCGGTTCCTACGAGCAGTACTTC

clone size: NA
D gene: TRBD1
V gene: TRBV27
J gene: TRBJ1-4
CDR3 length: 15
CDR3 protein: CASSLGQGAREKLFF
CDR3 DNA: TGTGCCAGCAGTTTAGGACAGGGGGCGCGTGAAAAACTGTTTTTT

clone size: NA
D gene: NA
V gene: TRBV11-2
J gene: TRBJ2-1
CDR3 length: 14
CDR3 protein: CASSSLSSYNEQFF
CDR3 DNA: TGTGCCAGCAGCTCTCTAAGCTCCTACAATGAGCAGTTCTTC

clone size: NA
D gene: NA
V gene: TRBV15
J gene: TRBJ1-4
CDR3 length: 15
CDR3 protein: CATSRDTTRDEKLFF
CDR3 DNA: TGTGCCACCAGCAGAGATACGACGAGGGATGAAAAACTGTTTTTT

clone size: NA
D gene: TRBD1
V gene: TRBV9
J gene: TRBJ2-4
CDR3 length: 15
CDR3 protein: CASSVEPTGGNIQYF
CDR3 DNA: TGTGCCAGCAGCGTAGAGCCGACAGGGGGAAACATTCAGTACTTC

clone size: few
D gene: NA
V gene: TRBV6-4
J gene: TRBJ2-3
CDR3 length: 13
CDR3 protein: CASSDSMRNTQYF
CDR3 DNA: TGTGCCAGCAGTGACTCGATGAGAAATACGCAGTATTTT

clone size: NA
D gene: TRBD1
V gene: TRBV18
J gene: TRBJ2-6
CDR3 length: 19
CDR3 protein: CASSLLPGTGGSGANVLTF
CDR3 DNA: TGTGCCAGCTCACTACTACCCGGGACAGGGGGCTCTGGGGCCAACGTCCTGACTTTC

clone size: NA
D gene: NA
V gene: TRBV27
J gene: TRBJ2-2
CDR3 length: 15
CDR3 protein: CASSPPLRSGGELFF
CDR3 DNA: TGTGCCAGCAGTCCACCACTACGATCGGGGGGGGAGCTGTTTTTT

clone size: NA
D gene: TRBD1
V gene: TRBV6-5
J gene: TRBJ2-7
CDR3 length: 13
CDR3 protein: CASRRQGNYEQYF
CDR3 DNA: TGTGCCAGCAGAAGACAGGGGAACTACGAGCAGTACTTC

clone size: NA
D gene: TRBD2
V gene: TRBV11-3
J gene: TRBJ2-1
CDR3 length: 16
CDR3 protein: CASSAHSGGALNEQFF
CDR3 DNA: TGTGCCAGCAGCGCCCACAGCGGGGGCGCACTCAATGAGCAGTTCTTC

clone size: NA
D gene: NA
V gene: TRBV5-1
J gene: TRBJ2-3
CDR3 length: 15
CDR3 protein: CASRQQVTGTDTQYF
CDR3 DNA: TGCGCCAGCAGACAACAAGTAACAGGCACAGATACGCAGTATTTT